The 21 T cell receptor beta chains in this list originate from one sample, sequenced in a study of naive and memory T cell subsets. Two oligonucleotides, mixed equimolar, formed the beta constant-region primer covering TRBC1 and TRBC2. TCRdb re-called the UMI-ligation and nested PCR reads with MiXCR, one entry per CDR3 protein. The repertoire holds 130,000 to 150,000 distinct CDR3 sequences, with over 15% as singletons. Sequenced material: naive CD4+ T cells from blood. These receptors were obtained from a human donor in good health.

There are a few counts of this clonotype. The chain combines TRBV6-5 with TRBJ1-5; D unclear. This CDR3 is built from 13 residues. Deletions cut 5 bases from V and 4 bases from J, with 9 bases between. CDR1 is MNHEY and CDR2 is SVGAGI in the germline V gene. The CDR3 bases are TGTGCCAGCAGTAGGGTGGGGAATCAGCCCCAGCATTTT. Its protein is CASSRVGNQPQHF.

The chain carries TRBV4-2 and TRBJ2-2; 8 bases align to TRBD1. Germline assignment: CDR1 LGHNA and CDR2 YNFKEQ. With 4 bases clipped from V and 8 bases from J, the junction kept 12 bases outside the gene matches. The CDR3 has 16 amino acids. CDR3 sequence reads: CASSPVGQGALGELFF. DNA of the CDR3: TGTGCCAGCAGCCCGGTAGGCCAGGGGGCGCTTGGGGAGCTGTTTTTT.

The chain links TRBV28 to TRBJ2-7; TRBD2 matches at 8 bases. This CDR3 contains 14 residues. CDR1 MDHEN and CDR2 SYDVKM come from the germline V gene. Trimming removed 6 bases from V and 2 bases from J; junction bases left unmatched: 6. The CDR3 loop is CASRAGGSAYEQYF. CDR3 DNA: TGTGCCAGCAGGGCGGGAGGATCTGCCTACGAGCAGTACTTC.

The sample holds many counts of this clonotype. J is TRBJ2-1 and V is TRBV6-5; 14 bases map to TRBD2. The V gene end was trimmed by 6 bases and the J gene end by 8 bases; junction bases not matched to a gene: 9. Germline CDR1 reads MNHEY; CDR2 reads SVGAGI. CDR3 length equals 16 residues. The CDR3 loop reads CASSRLAGGPGDEQFF. DNA for the CDR3: TGTGCCAGCAGCCGACTAGCGGGAGGGCCTGGGGATGAGCAGTTCTTC.

The rearrangement uses TRBV14 and TRBJ2-7, with D uncertain. V gave up 0 bases and J gave up 6 bases, with 9 bases separating them. The CDR3 consists of 13 residues. CDR1 and CDR2 (germline): SGHDN, FVKESK. In nucleotides, the CDR3 is TGTGCCAGCAGCCAAGAATGGGTTGCCGAGCAGTACTTC. The encoded protein is CASSQEWVAEQYF.

Only a few counts were recorded for this clonotype. J is TRBJ2-3 and V is TRBV7-2; 8 bases map to TRBD2. The J segment lost 0 bases and the V segment lost 8 bases, leaving 7 bases of the junction unmatched. Germline CDR1 reads SGHTA; CDR2 reads FQGNSA. CDR3 length equals 15 residues. CDR3 region: CASYLAGLSTDTQYF. The CDR3, as DNA: TGTGCCAGCTACCTAGCGGGCCTTAGCACAGATACGCAGTATTTT.

The chain combines TRBV7-9 with TRBJ1-1; D not certain. Germline V lookup: CDR1 SEHNR, CDR2 FQNEAQ (reference sequence). CDR3 size: 11 residues. V was cut by 5 bases and J by 1 base, with 2 bases left in between. The CDR3 spells CASSQNTEAFF. In DNA, the CDR3 is TGTGCCAGCAGCCAGAACACTGAAGCTTTCTTT.

This chain links TRBV7-6 with TRBJ2-5; 8 bases align to TRBD2. Germline V lookup: CDR1 SGHVS, CDR2 FNYEAQ. V lost 3 bases, J lost 1 base, and 13 bases stayed unmatched. CDR3 size: 18 residues. DNA for the CDR3: TGTGCCAGCAGCTTGGTCGCGGGAGGTCGTAAGGGCCAAGAGACCCAGTACTTC. Translating it yields CASSLVAGGRKGQETQYF. Variable domain in full (rest from reference TRBV7-6 and TRBJ2-5): GAGVSQSPRYKVTKRGQDVALRCDPISGHVSLYWYRQALGQGPEFLTYFNYEAQQDKSGLPNDRFSAERPEGSISTLTIQRTEQRDSAMYRCASSLVAGGRKGQETQYFGPGTRLLVL.

V gene TRBV15 combines with J gene TRBJ1-3; D is unresolved. The CDR3 has 16 residues. CDR1 LNHNV and CDR2 YYDKDF come from the germline V gene (reference sequence). With 0 bases removed from V and 4 bases from J, the gap between germline ends came to 13 bases. CDR3 in amino acids: CATSRDTRGDGNTIYF. CDR3 bases: TGTGCCACCAGCAGAGACACCCGGGGAGACGGAAACACCATATATTTT.

This chain uses TRBV5-1 with TRBJ2-2; no definite D call. V was trimmed by 4 bases and J by 8 bases, leaving 9 bases between them. Germline V gives CDR1 SGHRS, CDR2 YFSETQ. The CDR3 runs to 12 residues. This chain's CDR3 is CASSLQSGELFF. In nucleotides, the CDR3 is TGCGCCAGCAGCCTCCAGTCGGGGGAGCTGTTTTTT.

The chain uses TRBV24-1 and TRBJ2-2, with D perhaps assigned TRBD1 or TRBD2 (5 bases each). V lost 5 bases to trimming and J lost 6 bases, with 15 bases between them. CDR3 size: 15 residues. Germline CDR1 reads KGHDR; CDR2 reads SFDVKD. CDR3 loop: CATSAKQGTAGELFF. In DNA form, the CDR3 reads TGTGCCACCAGTGCTAAACAAGGGACCGCCGGGGAGCTGTTTTTT.

This clonotype was picked up a small number of times. The rearrangement links TRBV5-1 to TRBJ1-1, with D hard to call. The CDR3 sequence is 15 residues long. Trimming stripped 1 base from V and 0 bases from J, with 10 bases between. CDR1 SGHRS and CDR2 YFSETQ come from the germline V gene. The CDR3 spells CASSLTGRMNTEAFF. DNA for the CDR3: TGCGCCAGCAGCTTGACTGGACGGATGAACACTGAAGCTTTCTTT. Complete variable domain (other parts from reference TRBV5-1 and TRBJ1-1): KAGVTQTPRYLIKTRGQQVTLSCSPISGHRSVSWYQQTPGQGLQFLFEYFSETQRNKGNFPGRFSGRQFSNSRSEMNVSTLELGDSALYLCASSLTGRMNTEAFFGQGTRLTVV.

This chain joins TRBV27 and TRBJ2-4; TRBD2 matches at 11 bases. Unmatched junction bases numbered 9, after V lost 5 bases and J lost 0 bases. The germline V gene has CDR1 MNHEY and CDR2 SMNVEV (reference sequence). The CDR3 length is 18 residues. Written as DNA, the CDR3 is TGTGCCAGCAGTCCGAATCCGGGACTAGCGGTAGCCAAAAACATTCAGTACTTC. It encodes CASSPNPGLAVAKNIQYF.

This clonotype turned up a few times. V is TRBV5-1 and J is TRBJ1-3; 9 nucleotides match TRBD1. J gave up 4 bases and V 4 bases, and 9 bases lay outside the gene matches. The CDR3 length is 16 residues. From germline, CDR1 is SGHRS and CDR2 YFSETQ. CDR3 region: CASSVFGTGQGNTIYF. The CDR3 DNA follows: TGCGCCAGCAGCGTCTTCGGGACAGGGCAAGGAAACACCATATATTTT.

The J gene is TRBJ1-1, the V gene TRBV7-3; no definite D call. The length of the CDR3 is 15 residues. Deletions cut 0 bases from V and 1 base from J, with 9 bases between. Germline CDR1 and CDR2: SGHTA and FQGTGA. DNA for the CDR3: TGTGCCAGCAGCTTAACGGGTGGCGCGAACACTGAAGCTTTCTTT. Its protein product is CASSLTGGANTEAFF.

This rearrangement joins TRBV12-3 or TRBV12-4 to TRBJ1-5; D is perhaps TRBD1 (5 bases). The CDR3 spans 17 residues. Trimming left V 7 bases short and J 1 base short, with 20 bases between. The DNA for the CDR3 is TGTGCCAGCACCCTGGGGGGGAAAAAGGGGAGCAATCAGCCCCAGCATTTT. It translates to CASTLGGKKGSNQPQHF.

This clonotype was observed a handful of times. The chain is built from TRBV5-1 and TRBJ1-1; D unresolved. Germline CDR1 and CDR2: SGHRS and YFSETQ. Trimming removed 0 bases from V and 8 bases from J, with 5 bases in between. The CDR3 covers 11 residues. The CDR3 here is CASSLEREAFF. CDR3 in DNA: TGCGCCAGCAGCTTGGAGAGAGAAGCTTTCTTT.

This sequence joins TRBV7-8 and TRBJ1-2, with 8 positions matching TRBD1. Germline values: CDR1 SGHVS, CDR2 FQNEAQ. CDR3 size: 13 residues. The V segment lost 5 bases and the J segment 6 bases; nucleotides outside the gene matches: 5. This CDR3 is CASSLRTGNGYTF. The CDR3 DNA reads TGTGCCAGCAGCCTAAGGACAGGGAATGGCTACACCTTC. The variable domain in full, completed from reference TRBV7-8 and TRBJ1-2, reads GAGVSQSPRYKVAKRGQDVALRCDPISGHVSLFWYQQALGQGPEFLTYFQNEAQLDKSGLPSDRFFAERPEGSVSTLKIQRTQQEDSAVYLCASSLRTGNGYTFGSGTRLTVV.

The V gene is TRBV29-1, the J gene TRBJ2-5; no clear D gene. This CDR3 spans 12 amino acids. CDR1 is SQVTM, CDR2 ANQGSEA, per germline. V shed 4 bases and J shed 4 bases, with 10 bases lying between them. The CDR3 loop reads CSVAPVGETQYF. The CDR3, as DNA: TGCAGCGTTGCCCCGGTGGGAGAGACCCAGTACTTC.

This clonotype was seen more than once but under ten times. The chain employs TRBV6-2 or TRBV6-3 and TRBJ2-7, with TRBD1 identical over 9 bases. Looked up from germline, CDR1 is MNHEY and CDR2 is SVGEGT. The CDR3 spans 18 residues. The V and J ends lost 6 bases and 5 bases, in that order; junction bases with no gene match: 20. CDR3 in amino acids: CASRPGSWGGQGHHEQYF. CDR3 DNA: TGTGCCAGCAGACCCGGTTCTTGGGGGGGACAGGGTCACCACGAGCAGTACTTC.

This clonotype turned up a few times. The chain carries TRBV5-1 and TRBJ2-2; TRBD1 is a possible D gene (5 bases). The CDR3 loop spans 14 amino acids. V shed 5 bases and J shed 5 bases, with 13 bases lying between them. CDR1 is SGHRS, CDR2 YFSETQ, per germline. For the CDR3, the DNA is TGCGCCAGCAGAGGTGGACAAATGACCGGGGAGCTGTTTTTT. Translation gives CASRGGQMTGELFF. Full variable domain (missing parts from reference TRBV5-1 and TRBJ2-2): KAGVTQTPRYLIKTRGQQVTLSCSPISGHRSVSWYQQTPGQGLQFLFEYFSETQRNKGNFPGRFSGRQFSNSRSEMNVSTLELGDSALYLCASRGGQMTGELFFGEGSRLTVL.